These T cell receptor beta chains were read from a single sample in a study of early T cells in non-severe SARS-CoV-2 infection. TCRdb redid the calling of the 5' RACE reads with MiXCR, one entry per CDR3 protein. The profile covers about 58,000 distinct CDR3 sequences, with more than 7% appearing a single time and around 3.4% taken by the ten largest. Sequencing was performed on whole blood. Receptors were obtained from an adult who was a healthcare worker with PCR-confirmed SARS-CoV-2 infection or an uninfected control (not recorded which). CDR3s include the opening cysteine and the closing phenylalanine or tryptophan. The D gene is left open where the match is weak. The size field is filled for only some rows; it gives once, few, many or a size class.

many | TRBD1 | TRBJ1-2 | TRBV7-2 | CASSLDREGYGYTF | TGTGCCAGCAGCTTGGACAGGGAGGGATATGGCTACACCTTC
many | NA | TRBJ2-1 | TRBV28 | CASSPSGPLNEQFF | TGTGCCAGCAGTCCCTCCGGGCCCCTCAATGAGCAGTTCTTC
medium-sized | TRBD1 | TRBJ2-7 | TRBV3-1 | CASSPQRSTGRGSYEQYF | TGTGCCAGCAGCCCCCAAAGGTCGACAGGGAGAGGAAGCTACGAGCAGTACTTC
NA | NA | TRBJ1-6 | TRBV2 | CASSGQADNSPLHF | TGTGCCAGCAGTGGGCAGGCAGATAATTCACCCCTCCACTTT
few | NA | TRBJ1-1 | TRBV29-1 | CSVEGDTATFTEAFF | TGCAGCGTTGAAGGGGACACCGCCACTTTCACTGAAGCTTTCTTT
few | NA | TRBJ2-2 | TRBV6-5 | CASSYKGGSGTGELFF | TGTGCCAGCAGTTACAAGGGGGGTTCTGGCACCGGGGAGCTGTTTTTT
NA | TRBD2 | TRBJ2-1 | TRBV6-1 | CASKSRVGASGSDYNEQFF | TGTGCCAGCAAATCCCGGGTGGGGGCTAGCGGGAGTGATTACAATGAGCAGTTCTTC
NA | NA | TRBJ1-6 | TRBV7-2 | CASSFKGKNSPLHF | TGTGCCAGCAGCTTCAAAGGGAAGAATTCACCCCTCCACTTT
many | NA | TRBJ2-1 | TRBV19 | CASRSANMDNEQFF | TGTGCCAGTAGGTCCGCCAATATGGACAATGAGCAGTTCTTC
many | TRBD1 | TRBJ2-3 | TRBV18 | CASSPAGQGLTDTQYF | TGTGCCAGCTCACCCGCGGGACAGGGGCTCACAGATACGCAGTATTTT
few | TRBD1 | TRBJ1-6 | TRBV28 | CASSTGQGAFSPLHF | TGTGCCAGCAGTACGGGACAGGGGGCCTTTTCACCCCTCCACTTT
many | TRBD1 | TRBJ2-4 | TRBV7-2 | CASSSGQGGENIQYF | TGTGCCAGCAGCTCAGGACAGGGAGGAGAAAACATTCAGTACTTC
few | TRBD1 | TRBJ2-3 | TRBV20-1 | CSARGQGGRDTQYF | TGCAGTGCTAGAGGACAGGGTGGACGCGATACGCAGTATTTT
many | NA | TRBJ2-3 | TRBV27 | CASSSGRIVDTQYF | TGTGCCAGCAGTTCGGGGCGTATAGTAGATACGCAGTATTTT
many | NA | TRBJ1-1 | TRBV18 | CASSPQSNTEAFF | TGTGCCAGCTCACCTCAGTCGAACACTGAAGCTTTCTTT
few | TRBD2 | TRBJ2-3 | TRBV28 | CASTIGLAGSTDTQYF | TGTGCCAGCACCATCGGACTAGCGGGTAGCACAGATACGCAGTATTTT
many | NA | TRBJ1-6 | TRBV6-5 | CASSYRGRDSPLHF | TGTGCCAGCAGTTACCGGGGTCGAGATTCACCCCTCCACTTT
NA | TRBD2 | TRBJ2-2 | TRBV5-1 | CASSLELAGHGELFF | TGCGCCAGCAGCTTGGAACTAGCGGGACACGGGGAGCTGTTTTTT
many | TRBD1 | TRBJ2-3 | TRBV12-3/TRBV12-4 | CASRDPGQGSTDTQYF | TGTGCCAGCAGAGACCCGGGACAGGGTAGTACAGATACGCAGTATTTT
many | TRBD1 | TRBJ1-1 | TRBV5-4 | CASSEWTGGRTEAFF | TGTGCCAGCAGCGAATGGACAGGGGGCCGGACTGAAGCTTTCTTT
NA | TRBD1 | TRBJ2-3 | TRBV18 | CASSPTGADTQYF | TGTGCCAGCTCACCCACAGGGGCAGATACGCAGTATTTT
many | TRBD2 | TRBJ2-2 | TRBV6-1 | CASRHQPGLAGGPKIRAGELFF | TGTGCCAGCAGACATCAGCCTGGACTAGCGGGAGGGCCTAAAATAAGGGCCGGGGAGCTGTTTTTT
many | NA | TRBJ1-1 | TRBV20-1 | CSLDRGNTEAFF | TGCAGTCTCGATAGGGGGAACACTGAAGCTTTCTTT
many | TRBD1 | TRBJ1-2 | TRBV28 | CASSLGQGTYGYTF | TGTGCCAGCAGTTTAGGACAGGGTACCTATGGCTACACCTTC
few | NA | TRBJ2-1 | TRBV9 | CASSVEPGDHNEQFF | TGTGCCAGCAGCGTAGAACCGGGAGATCACAATGAGCAGTTCTTC
NA | TRBD1 | TRBJ1-1 | TRBV20-1 | CSARARTGLNTEAFF | TGCAGTGCTAGAGCCCGGACAGGGCTGAACACTGAAGCTTTCTTT
NA | NA | TRBJ2-7 | TRBV7-6 | CASSLLGLSYEQYF | TGTGCCAGCAGCTTATTGGGGTTATCCTACGAGCAGTACTTC
few | TRBD1 | TRBJ2-5 | TRBV30 | CAWSVGTGGVQYF | TGTGCCTGGAGTGTAGGAACAGGGGGAGTCCAGTACTTC
many | TRBD2 | TRBJ2-1 | TRBV20-1 | CSARPASGRNEQFF | TGCAGTGCTAGGCCGGCTAGCGGGAGGAATGAGCAGTTCTTC
NA | NA | TRBJ1-1 | TRBV29-1 | CSVTGVGTEAFF | TGCAGTGTTACTGGGGTAGGCACTGAAGCTTTCTTT
many | NA | TRBJ2-3 | TRBV29-1 | CSVDGRSADTQYF | TGCAGCGTTGACGGGAGATCGGCAGATACGCAGTATTTT